These T cell receptor beta chains were read from a single sample in a study of technical replicates of blood from several donors. The method was immunoSEQ multiplex PCR; TCRdb's version includes in-frame clones alone and lacks a portion of them. The sample includes about 94,000 clones, 90% to 96% of them seen just once. The sequenced sample was T cells isolated from PBMCs. The receptors derive from a human donor in good health. The CDR3 runs from the conserved cysteine through the conserved F or W. The D gene is left open where the match is weak. Only some rows state a clone size, as once, few, many or a class for expanded clones.

J: TRBJ2-7; size: once; V: TRBV25-1; D: TRBD1; CDR3: CASSEWTGGDEQYF; DNA: TGTGCCAGCAGTGAATGGACAGGGGGCGACGAGCAGTACTTC
J: TRBJ2-1; size: once; V: TRBV7-3; D: TRBD2; CDR3: CASSPGLAGEIGYEQFF; DNA: TGTGCCAGCAGCCCCGGGCTAGCGGGAGAGATTGGCTATGAGCAGTTCTTC
J: TRBJ1-1; size: .; V: TRBV5-1; D: .; CDR3: CASSLVMNTEAFF; DNA: TGCGCCAGCAGCTTGGTCATGAACACTGAAGCTTTCTTT
J: TRBJ2-2; size: .; V: TRBV19; D: .; CDR3: CASKDKNTGELFF; DNA: TGTGCCAGTAAAGACAAGAACACCGGGGAGCTGTTTTTT
J: TRBJ1-2; size: .; V: TRBV19; D: TRBD1; CDR3: CASSYQTELGQAIYGYTF; DNA: TGTGCCAGTAGTTACCAAACAGAGTTAGGACAGGCAATCTATGGCTACACCTTC
J: TRBJ1-4; size: .; V: TRBV18; D: .; CDR3: CASSPRGATNEKLFF; DNA: TGTGCCAGCTCACCACGGGGGGCAACTAATGAAAAACTGTTTTTT
J: TRBJ2-2; size: .; V: TRBV27; D: .; CDR3: CASGRDSITGELFF; DNA: TGTGCCAGCGGGCGGGACTCTATCACCGGGGAGCTGTTTTTT
J: TRBJ2-3; size: .; V: TRBV5-6; D: .; CDR3: CASSPGGGTADTQYF; DNA: TGTGCCAGCAGCCCAGGTGGGGGGACGGCAGATACGCAGTATTTT
J: TRBJ2-7; size: .; V: TRBV2; D: TRBD2; CDR3: CASSGGRPPHEQYF; DNA: TGTGCCAGCAGCGGCGGGAGGCCCCCCCACGAGCAGTACTTC
J: TRBJ1-1; size: .; V: TRBV6-5; D: TRBD1; CDR3: CASSYGTGTLVEAFF; DNA: TGTGCCAGCAGTTACGGGACAGGTACCCTAGTTGAAGCTTTCTTT
J: TRBJ2-7; size: .; V: TRBV9; D: .; CDR3: CASSVAPRGSSYEQYF; DNA: TGTGCCAGCAGCGTAGCCCCCCGGGGATCCAGCTACGAGCAGTACTTC
J: TRBJ1-1; size: .; V: TRBV29-1; D: .; CDR3: CSVGGRQRNTEAFF; DNA: TGCAGCGTTGGGGGCAGACAAAGGAACACTGAAGCTTTCTTT
J: TRBJ2-5; size: .; V: TRBV10-3; D: TRBD1; CDR3: CAISMGQEGETQYF; DNA: TGTGCCATCAGTATGGGACAGGAAGGAGAGACCCAGTACTTC
J: TRBJ2-7; size: .; V: TRBV7-8; D: .; CDR3: CASSLSQGYEQYF; DNA: TGTGCCAGCAGCTTATCTCAGGGGTACGAGCAGTACTTC
J: TRBJ2-7; size: .; V: TRBV10-3; D: .; CDR3: CAIRPSATYEQYF; DNA: TGTGCCATCAGGCCTAGCGCGACCTACGAGCAGTACTTC
J: TRBJ2-7; size: .; V: TRBV2; D: TRBD2; CDR3: CASTVSSGKPYEQYF; DNA: TGTGCCAGCACCGTCTCTAGCGGGAAGCCCTACGAGCAGTACTTC
J: TRBJ1-1; size: .; V: TRBV29-1; D: TRBD1; CDR3: CSATDREATEAFF; DNA: TGCAGCGCCACTGACAGGGAAGCCACTGAAGCTTTCTTT
J: TRBJ2-7; size: .; V: TRBV9; D: .; CDR3: CASSLGLADGEQYF; DNA: TGTGCCAGCAGCCTCGGGCTAGCCGATGGCGAGCAGTACTTC
J: TRBJ1-1; size: .; V: TRBV6-5; D: .; CDR3: CASSRQANTEAFF; DNA: TGTGCCAGCAGTCGACAGGCGAACACTGAAGCTTTCTTT
J: TRBJ2-1; size: .; V: TRBV7-6; D: TRBD2; CDR3: CASSFSAGVGRDEQFF; DNA: TGTGCCAGCAGCTTTTCGGCGGGAGTTGGACGGGATGAGCAGTTCTTC
J: TRBJ2-1; size: .; V: TRBV9; D: TRBD2; CDR3: CASSPRLAGGPNEQFF; DNA: TGTGCCAGCAGCCCCCGGCTAGCGGGAGGGCCGAATGAGCAGTTCTTC
J: TRBJ2-1; size: .; V: TRBV19; D: TRBD2; CDR3: CASSGTSGRGNNEQFF; DNA: TGTGCCAGTAGTGGGACCAGCGGGAGGGGGAACAATGAGCAGTTCTTC
J: TRBJ2-7; size: .; V: TRBV28; D: .; CDR3: CASRPVPVYYEQYF; DNA: TGTGCCAGCAGGCCCGTACCGGTTTATTACGAGCAGTACTTC
J: TRBJ2-1; size: .; V: TRBV7-3; D: TRBD2; CDR3: CASSLWRGNEQFF; DNA: TGTGCCAGCAGCTTATGGCGGGGGAATGAGCAGTTCTTC
J: TRBJ2-4; size: .; V: TRBV6-5; D: .; CDR3: CASSSQGPDIQYF; DNA: TGTGCCAGCAGTTCTCAGGGGCCGGACATTCAGTACTTC
J: TRBJ2-7; size: .; V: TRBV28; D: .; CDR3: CASSLRGEQYF; DNA: TGTGCCAGCAGTTTAAGGGGGGAGCAGTACTTC
J: TRBJ1-2; size: .; V: TRBV5-6; D: .; CDR3: CASSLTQGSTGYTF; DNA: TGTGCCAGCAGCTTGACGCAGGGAAGTACGGGCTACACCTTC
J: TRBJ2-5; size: .; V: TRBV7-3; D: TRBD1; CDR3: CASSLARTGGQETQYF; DNA: TGTGCCAGCAGCTTAGCTAGAACAGGGGGCCAAGAGACCCAGTACTTC
J: TRBJ2-3; size: .; V: TRBV7-9; D: .; CDR3: CASSLTGGHGTDTQYF; DNA: TGTGCCAGCAGCTTAACCGGTGGGCACGGCACAGATACGCAGTATTTT
J: TRBJ2-1; size: .; V: TRBV7-3; D: TRBD2; CDR3: CASSPPGSGRSSEQFF; DNA: TGTGCCAGCAGCCCTCCGGGGAGCGGGAGGTCTAGTGAGCAGTTCTTC
J: TRBJ2-2; size: .; V: TRBV19; D: TRBD2; CDR3: CASSIGGRATGELFF; DNA: TGTGCCAGTAGTATCGGTGGGAGGGCCACCGGGGAGCTGTTTTTT
J: TRBJ1-2; size: .; V: TRBV5-1; D: TRBD1; CDR3: CASSPGQGGYTF; DNA: TGCGCCAGCAGCCCAGGACAGGGTGGCTACACCTTC
J: TRBJ2-2; size: .; V: TRBV5-1; D: .; CDR3: CASSFGAGELFF; DNA: TGCGCCAGCAGCTTCGGGGCCGGGGAGCTGTTTTTT
J: TRBJ2-3; size: .; V: TRBV18; D: TRBD2; CDR3: CASSPGGRHTDTQYF; DNA: TGTGCCAGCTCACCAGGCGGGAGGCACACAGATACGCAGTATTTT
J: TRBJ2-1; size: .; V: TRBV7-9; D: TRBD2; CDR3: CASSPRTSGPEQFF; DNA: TGTGCCAGCAGCCCAAGGACTAGCGGCCCTGAGCAGTTCTTC
J: TRBJ2-1; size: .; V: TRBV27; D: .; CDR3: CASSLSRGGEQFF; DNA: TGTGCCAGCAGTTTATCTCGGGGAGGTGAGCAGTTCTTC
J: TRBJ1-5; size: .; V: TRBV6-6; D: .; CDR3: CASSHNQPQHF; DNA: TGTGCCAGCAGCCATAATCAGCCCCAGCATTTT
J: TRBJ2-7; size: .; V: TRBV14; D: TRBD1; CDR3: CASSLNPRGLYEQYF; DNA: TGTGCCAGCAGCCTAAATCCTAGGGGGCTCTACGAGCAGTACTTC
J: TRBJ1-1; size: .; V: TRBV11-2; D: .; CDR3: CASSSRDTNTEAFF; DNA: TGTGCCAGCAGTTCCCGGGACACCAACACTGAAGCTTTCTTT